This is a list of T cell receptor beta chains from one sample in a study of identical twins. TCRdb processed the 5' RACE reads anew with MiXCR; each CDR3 protein has one entry. Of 200,000 to 250,000 distinct CDR3 sequences in the sample, 7.5% were seen once. These data also featured in a second study, about yellow fever vaccine responses in identical twins.

The source material was memory (CD45RO+) T cells sorted from blood. The receptors originated from a woman under 30 in good health. Both conserved end residues are part of each CDR3. D genes are given only for firm matches. Not all rows give a size; the values are once, few, many and, for expanded clones, a class.

d_gene,v_gene,j_gene,abundance,CDR3aa,CDR3nt
TRBD1,TRBV12-3/TRBV12-4,TRBJ1-5,NA,CASRYDRGRQPQHF,TGTGCCAGCAGATACGACAGGGGCCGTCAGCCCCAGCATTTT
TRBD2,TRBV20-1,TRBJ2-7,many,CSGGQLSGRAGEQYF,TGCAGTGGCGGGCAACTTAGCGGGAGGGCGGGCGAGCAGTACTTC
TRBD1,TRBV10-3,TRBJ1-5,many,CAISDPPKDRLGPQPQHF,TGTGCCATCAGTGATCCCCCCAAGGACAGGCTGGGACCTCAGCCCCAGCATTTT
NA,TRBV6-1,TRBJ2-7,many,CASTPTPSSYEQYF,TGTGCCAGCACCCCAACACCCAGCTCCTACGAGCAGTACTTC
NA,TRBV5-6,TRBJ2-1,NA,CASNQLGDFNEQFF,TGTGCCAGCAACCAATTGGGGGATTTCAATGAGCAGTTCTTC
NA,TRBV4-3,TRBJ2-1,many,CASSQGQEVNEQFF,TGCGCCAGCAGCCAAGGACAGGAGGTGAATGAGCAGTTCTTC
NA,TRBV12-3/TRBV12-4,TRBJ1-3,many,CATRIVLSGNTIYF,TGTGCCACACGGATCGTTCTCTCTGGAAACACCATATATTTT
TRBD2,TRBV6-2/TRBV6-3,TRBJ2-7,many,CAGKGLNSHEQYF,TGTGCCGGCAAGGGACTAAATTCCCACGAGCAGTACTTC
NA,TRBV7-9,TRBJ1-5,many,CASSFYGSDQPQHF,TGTGCCAGCAGCTTTTACGGGTCTGATCAGCCCCAGCATTTT
NA,TRBV2,TRBJ2-7,NA,CASRNRDASYEQYF,TGTGCCAGCAGAAACCGGGACGCTTCCTACGAGCAGTACTTC
TRBD2,TRBV3-1,TRBJ2-1,NA,CASSQELAGAGGEQFF,TGTGCCAGCAGCCAAGAGTTGGCGGGGGCGGGGGGAGAGCAGTTCTTC
NA,TRBV7-9,TRBJ2-3,few,CASSLRAGRTDTQYF,TGTGCCAGCAGCTTAAGGGCAGGCAGAACAGATACGCAGTATTTT
NA,TRBV28,TRBJ2-5,many,CAILPRVANQETQYF,TGTGCCATCCTCCCTAGGGTGGCCAACCAAGAGACCCAGTACTTC
TRBD2,TRBV30,TRBJ2-1,few,CAWKPLAGVYEQFF,TGTGCCTGGAAACCCCTAGCGGGAGTTTATGAGCAGTTCTTC
NA,TRBV7-2,TRBJ2-1,NA,CASIVTGAAYNGQFF,TGTGCCAGCATCGTGACTGGGGCAGCTTACAATGGGCAGTTCTTC
TRBD1,TRBV11-2,TRBJ2-5,NA,CASGRDRVGTQYF,TGTGCCAGTGGCCGGGACAGGGTGGGGACCCAGTACTTC
TRBD2,TRBV27,TRBJ2-3,NA,CASRSTSGGAHTQYF,TGTGCCAGCAGGTCGACTAGCGGGGGGGCCCATACGCAGTATTTT
NA,TRBV5-6,TRBJ2-1,few,CASSQESVHRQFF,TGTGCCAGCAGCCAGGAGTCGGTTCATAGGCAGTTCTTC
NA,TRBV12-3/TRBV12-4,TRBJ2-1,many,CASSFRTVNEQFF,TGTGCCAGCAGTTTTCGGACCGTCAATGAGCAGTTCTTC
NA,TRBV12-3/TRBV12-4,TRBJ1-5,many,CASSLFSRQPQHF,TGTGCCAGCAGTTTATTCTCGCGTCAGCCCCAGCATTTT
NA,TRBV12-3/TRBV12-4,TRBJ2-7,few,CASSLGGGRGRIEQYF,TGTGCCAGCAGTTTAGGAGGGGGCCGCGGGAGAATCGAGCAGTACTTC
NA,TRBV6-1,TRBJ1-2,NA,CASSEKVYYGYTF,TGTGCCAGCAGTGAAAAGGTTTACTATGGCTACACCTTC
TRBD1,TRBV7-9,TRBJ2-6,NA,CASNGDRGLSGANVLTF,TGTGCCAGCAACGGGGACAGGGGTCTATCTGGGGCCAACGTCCTGACTTTC
NA,TRBV2,TRBJ2-2,few,CASRRTNTGELFF,TGTGCCAGCAGAAGGACGAACACCGGGGAGCTGTTTTTT
TRBD2,TRBV20-1,TRBJ2-3,many,CSAGGLAGAWDTQYF,TGCAGTGCTGGGGGACTAGCGGGAGCTTGGGATACGCAGTATTTT
TRBD1,TRBV20-1,TRBJ2-3,NA,CSARDMQGGTDTQYF,TGCAGTGCTAGAGATATGCAGGGGGGCACAGATACGCAGTATTTT
TRBD2,TRBV6-2/TRBV6-3,TRBJ2-2,NA,CASGGLAGTGELFF,TGTGCCAGCGGTGGTCTAGCGGGTACCGGGGAGCTGTTTTTT
NA,TRBV29-1,TRBJ2-5,few,CSVEGWETQYF,TGCAGCGTTGAAGGGTGGGAGACCCAGTACTTC
NA,TRBV6-1,TRBJ1-1,many,CASREVIFPGTKNTEAFF,TGTGCCAGCAGGGAGGTGATCTTTCCTGGGACCAAGAACACTGAAGCTTTCTTT
NA,TRBV7-2,TRBJ2-7,few,CASSLDTYSYEQYF,TGTGCCAGCAGCTTAGATACCTATTCCTACGAGCAGTACTTC
TRBD2,TRBV20-1,TRBJ2-5,few,CSARGDRAGGPETQYF,TGCAGTGCTAGAGGAGATCGAGCGGGGGGCCCAGAGACCCAGTACTTC
TRBD2,TRBV20-1,TRBJ2-7,few,CSARDLLAGGEEQYF,TGCAGTGCTAGAGATCTCCTAGCGGGAGGGGAAGAGCAGTACTTC
NA,TRBV20-1,TRBJ2-5,NA,CSAVQEETQYF,TGCAGTGCTGTCCAGGAGGAGACCCAGTACTTC
TRBD1,TRBV5-1,TRBJ2-6,few,CASSYTGTVRSGANVLTF,TGCGCCAGCAGCTACACCGGGACAGTGAGGTCTGGGGCCAACGTCCTGACTTTC
TRBD1,TRBV28,TRBJ2-5,NA,CASSFPRTGGKTQYF,TGTGCCAGCAGTTTCCCTCGGACAGGGGGGAAGACCCAGTACTTC
TRBD2,TRBV28,TRBJ2-7,many,CASSLWGTTSGQYF,TGTGCCAGCAGTTTATGGGGGACTACATCGGGGCAGTACTTC
TRBD1,TRBV20-1,TRBJ2-3,NA,CSARDGGQITDTQYF,TGCAGTGCTAGAGATGGGGGACAGATCACAGATACGCAGTATTTT
NA,TRBV6-2/TRBV6-3,TRBJ2-6,few,CASSYGLSGANVLTF,TGTGCCAGCAGTTACGGGCTCTCTGGGGCCAACGTCCTGACTTTC
NA,TRBV7-2,TRBJ2-4,NA,CASSSGPANIQYF,TGTGCCAGCAGCTCCGGGCCGGCCAACATTCAGTACTTC
NA,TRBV6-1,TRBJ2-3,NA,CASSPSSIGTDTQYF,TGTGCCAGCAGCCCCTCTAGTATAGGCACAGATACGCAGTATTTT
NA,TRBV3-1,TRBJ1-6,NA,CASSQDGGDSPLHF,TGTGCCAGCAGCCAAGACGGTGGGGATTCACCCCTCCACTTT
NA,TRBV12-3/TRBV12-4,TRBJ2-2,many,CASSYLGAGELFF,TGTGCCAGCAGTTACCTGGGGGCCGGGGAGCTGTTTTTT
TRBD2,TRBV29-1,TRBJ2-1,many,CSALVGTSDYNEQFF,TGCAGCGCCCTAGTAGGGACTAGCGACTACAATGAGCAGTTCTTC
NA,TRBV12-3/TRBV12-4,TRBJ2-2,medium-sized,CASSVGRGTGELFF,TGTGCCAGCAGTGTGGGACGGGGTACCGGGGAGCTGTTTTTT
NA,TRBV6-1,TRBJ2-2,NA,CASTLLGLNTGELFF,TGTGCCAGCACCCTTCTGGGTTTGAACACCGGGGAGCTGTTTTTT
TRBD1,TRBV20-1,TRBJ1-5,NA,CSARRQGVDYQPQHF,TGCAGTGCGAGACGACAGGGAGTCGATTATCAGCCCCAGCATTTT
NA,TRBV19,TRBJ2-5,NA,CASSKSGEETQYF,TGTGCCAGTAGTAAGTCCGGTGAGGAGACCCAGTACTTC
TRBD2,TRBV20-1,TRBJ2-1,NA,CSARIAGRAANEQFF,TGCAGTGCCCGAATAGCGGGGAGGGCGGCCAATGAGCAGTTCTTC
NA,TRBV20-1,TRBJ2-4,many,CSARGHLAKNIQYF,TGCAGTGCTAGGGGACACCTAGCCAAAAACATTCAGTACTTC
TRBD1,TRBV18,TRBJ1-1,NA,CASSPSRGQGNTEAFF,TGTGCCAGCTCACCGTCCAGGGGGCAGGGGAACACTGAAGCTTTCTTT
NA,TRBV15,TRBJ2-7,NA,CATSSSVPAIHF,TGTGCCACCAGCAGCTCGGTCCCCGCTATACACTTC
TRBD2,TRBV20-1,TRBJ2-5,few,CSAPGLGETQYF,TGCAGTGCTCCTGGACTAGGGGAGACCCAGTACTTC
TRBD1,TRBV7-9,TRBJ2-2,few,CASSYKDRGAGELFF,TGTGCCAGCAGCTACAAGGACAGGGGGGCCGGGGAGCTGTTTTTT
NA,TRBV3-1,TRBJ2-1,many,CASSQDPDSSYNEQFF,TGTGCCAGCAGCCAAGATCCGGACAGCTCCTACAATGAGCAGTTCTTC
TRBD2,TRBV7-2,TRBJ2-2,NA,CASSPLAGGTTGELFF,TGTGCCAGCAGCCCTCTAGCGGGAGGGACCACCGGGGAGCTGTTTTTT
NA,TRBV4-3,TRBJ2-7,many,CASSQAFSLGRNEQYF,TGCGCCAGCAGCCAAGCTTTTTCGCTAGGAAGGAACGAGCAGTACTTC
NA,TRBV12-3/TRBV12-4,TRBJ2-5,many,CASRRGGVQETQYF,TGTGCCAGCAGAAGAGGCGGGGTTCAAGAGACCCAGTACTTC
TRBD2,TRBV20-1,TRBJ2-1,NA,CSARDLGRENNEQFF,TGCAGTGCTAGAGATTTAGGGCGGGAGAACAATGAGCAGTTCTTC
NA,TRBV10-3,TRBJ2-5,NA,CAIREVEETQYF,TGTGCCATCAGAGAAGTGGAGGAGACCCAGTACTTC